This T cell receptor beta chain was captured by sequencing in a study of blood T cell repertoires in COVID-19. Sequencing used immunoSEQ multiplex PCR; TCRdb keeps in-frame clones, though not all of them. This table has 250,000 to 350,000 clones, roughly nine tenths appearing once. The CDR3 runs 13 residues. Germline assignment: CDR1 SGHVS and CDR2 FNYEAQ. The V end was cut by 0 bases, the J end by 7 bases, with 10 bases between. Sequenced: PBMCs or T cells enriched from blood (not recorded which). The TCR was taken from a woman aged 40 to 50 who had recovered from COVID-19. The rearrangement uses TRBV7-6 and TRBJ2-7; TRBD2 might be the D (5 bases). The CDR3 is CASSLALGMEQYF. CDR3 nucleotides: TGTGCCAGCAGCTTAGCACTAGGTATGGAGCAGTACTTC.